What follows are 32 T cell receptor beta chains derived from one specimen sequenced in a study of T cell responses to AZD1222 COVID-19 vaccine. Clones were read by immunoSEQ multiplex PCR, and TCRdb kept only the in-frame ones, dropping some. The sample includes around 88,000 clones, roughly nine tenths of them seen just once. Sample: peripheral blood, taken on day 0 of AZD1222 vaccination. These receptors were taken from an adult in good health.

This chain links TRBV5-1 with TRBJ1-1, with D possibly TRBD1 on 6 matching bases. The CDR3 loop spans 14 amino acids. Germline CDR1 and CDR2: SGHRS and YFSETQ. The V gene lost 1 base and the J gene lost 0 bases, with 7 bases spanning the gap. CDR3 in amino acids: CASSLQGMNTEAFF. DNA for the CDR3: TGCGCCAGCAGCTTGCAGGGGATGAACACTGAAGCTTTCTTT. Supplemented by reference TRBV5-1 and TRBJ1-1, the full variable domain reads KAGVTQTPRYLIKTRGQQVTLSCSPISGHRSVSWYQQTPGQGLQFLFEYFSETQRNKGNFPGRFSGRQFSNSRSEMNVSTLELGDSALYLCASSLQGMNTEAFFGQGTRLTVV.

The CDR3 spells CASSTGQDGNTIYF. The CDR3 region has the DNA TGTGCCAGCTCAACCGGACAGGATGGAAACACCATATATTTT. The chain employs TRBV18 and TRBJ1-3, with TRBD1 matching 7 bases. The CDR3 has 14 residues. The V gene's germline CDR1 is KGHSH and CDR2 LQKENI. Trimming cost V 5 bases and J 3 bases; bases outside gene matches: 4. The full variable domain, its missing parts supplied by reference TRBV18 and TRBJ1-3, is NAGVMQNPRHLVRRRGQEARLRCSPMKGHSHVYWYRQLPEEGLKFMVYLQKENIIDESGMPKERFSAEFPKEGPSILRIQQVVRGDSAAYFCASSTGQDGNTIYFGEGSWLTVV.

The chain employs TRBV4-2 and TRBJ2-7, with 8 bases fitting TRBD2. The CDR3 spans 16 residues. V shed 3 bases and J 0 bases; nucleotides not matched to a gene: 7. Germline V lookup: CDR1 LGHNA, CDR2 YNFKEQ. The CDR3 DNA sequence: TGTGCCAGCAGCCAGGATAGCGGGGCGGTCTCCTACGAGCAGTACTTC. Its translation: CASSQDSGAVSYEQYF.

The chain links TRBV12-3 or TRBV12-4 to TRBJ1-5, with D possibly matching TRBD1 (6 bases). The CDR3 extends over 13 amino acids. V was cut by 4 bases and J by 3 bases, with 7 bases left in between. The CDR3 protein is CASSSGANQPQHF. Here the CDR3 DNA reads TGTGCCAGCAGTTCAGGGGCCAATCAGCCCCAGCATTTT.

The CDR3: CASGRDFLTGELFF. The CDR3 bases are TGTGCCAGCGGGAGGGACTTTCTCACCGGGGAGCTGTTTTTT. V and J are TRBV19 and TRBJ2-2; 8 bases map to TRBD2. Per germline, CDR1 LNHDA and CDR2 SQIVND (reference sequence). J gave up 4 bases and V 9 bases, and 7 bases lay outside the gene matches. The CDR3 consists of 14 residues.

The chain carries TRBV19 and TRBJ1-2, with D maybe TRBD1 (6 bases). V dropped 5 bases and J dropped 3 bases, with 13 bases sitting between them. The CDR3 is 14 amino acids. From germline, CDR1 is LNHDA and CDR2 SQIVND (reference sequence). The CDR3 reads CASSPPGADYGYTF. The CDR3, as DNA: TGTGCCAGTAGTCCCCCAGGGGCGGACTATGGCTACACCTTC.

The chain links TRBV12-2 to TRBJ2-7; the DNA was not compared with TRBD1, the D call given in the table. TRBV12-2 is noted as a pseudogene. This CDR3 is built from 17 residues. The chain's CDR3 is CASRLDRTGQDLYEQYF. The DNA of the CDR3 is TGTGCAAGTCGCTTAGATAGGACGGGACAGGACCTTTACGAGCAGTACTTC.

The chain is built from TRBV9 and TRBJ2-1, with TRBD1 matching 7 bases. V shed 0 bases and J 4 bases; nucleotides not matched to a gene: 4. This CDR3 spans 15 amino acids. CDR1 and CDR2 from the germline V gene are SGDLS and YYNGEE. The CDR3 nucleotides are TGTGCCAGCAGCGTAGAGGGGGCCGGATACAATGAGCAGTTCTTC. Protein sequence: CASSVEGAGYNEQFF.

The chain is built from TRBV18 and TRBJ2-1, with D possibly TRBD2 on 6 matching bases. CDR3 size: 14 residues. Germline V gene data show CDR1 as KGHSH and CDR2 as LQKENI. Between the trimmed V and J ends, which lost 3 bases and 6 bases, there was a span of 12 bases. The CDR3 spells CASSPPAGSNEQFF. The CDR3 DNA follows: TGTGCCAGCTCACCCCCGGCGGGATCCAATGAGCAGTTCTTC.

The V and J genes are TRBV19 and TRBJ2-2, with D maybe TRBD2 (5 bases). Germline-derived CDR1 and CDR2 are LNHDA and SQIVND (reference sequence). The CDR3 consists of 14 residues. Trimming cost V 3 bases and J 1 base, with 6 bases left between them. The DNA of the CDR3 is TGTGCCAGTAGTATGAGCGGGAACACCGGGGAGCTGTTTTTT. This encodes CASSMSGNTGELFF.

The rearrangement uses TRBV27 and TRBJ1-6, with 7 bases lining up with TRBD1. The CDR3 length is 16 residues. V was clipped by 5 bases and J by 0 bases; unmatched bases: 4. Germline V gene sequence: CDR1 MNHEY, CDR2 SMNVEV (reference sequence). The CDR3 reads CASSPTGSSYNSPLHF. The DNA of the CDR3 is TGTGCCAGCAGTCCGACAGGGAGCTCCTATAATTCACCCCTCCACTTT.

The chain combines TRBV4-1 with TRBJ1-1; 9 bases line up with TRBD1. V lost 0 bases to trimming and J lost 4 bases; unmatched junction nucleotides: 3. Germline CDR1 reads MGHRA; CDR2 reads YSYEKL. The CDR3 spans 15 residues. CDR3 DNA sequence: TGCGCCAGCAGCCAAGAGACAGGGGGGGGCACTGAAGCTTTCTTT. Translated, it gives CASSQETGGGTEAFF.

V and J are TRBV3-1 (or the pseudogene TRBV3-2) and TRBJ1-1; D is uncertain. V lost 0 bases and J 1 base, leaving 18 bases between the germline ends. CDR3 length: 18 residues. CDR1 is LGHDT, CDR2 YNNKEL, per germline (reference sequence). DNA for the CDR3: TGTGCCAGCAGCCAAGATCTTTTGTCAGGCCAACCGAACACTGAAGCTTTCTTT. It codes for CASSQDLLSGQPNTEAFF.

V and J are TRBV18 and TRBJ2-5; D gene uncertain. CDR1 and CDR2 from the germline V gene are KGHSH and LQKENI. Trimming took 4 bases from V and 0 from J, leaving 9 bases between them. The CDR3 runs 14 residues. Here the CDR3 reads CASSRRTNQETQYF. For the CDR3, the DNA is TGTGCCAGCTCACGAAGAACAAACCAAGAGACCCAGTACTTC.

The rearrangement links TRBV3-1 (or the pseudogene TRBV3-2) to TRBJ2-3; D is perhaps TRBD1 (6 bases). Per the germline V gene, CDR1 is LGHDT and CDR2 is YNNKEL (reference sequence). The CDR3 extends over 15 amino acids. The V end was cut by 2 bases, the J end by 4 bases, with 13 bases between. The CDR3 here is CASSQNPEGADTQYF. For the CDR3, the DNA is TGTGCCAGCAGCCAAAACCCCGAGGGGGCAGATACGCAGTATTTT.

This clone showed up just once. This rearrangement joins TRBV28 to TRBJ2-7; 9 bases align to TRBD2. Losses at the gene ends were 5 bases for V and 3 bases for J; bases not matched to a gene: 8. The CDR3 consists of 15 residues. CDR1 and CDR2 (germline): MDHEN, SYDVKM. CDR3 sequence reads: CASSKVTSGFYEQYF. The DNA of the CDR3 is TGTGCCAGCAGTAAGGTGACTAGCGGATTCTACGAGCAGTACTTC.

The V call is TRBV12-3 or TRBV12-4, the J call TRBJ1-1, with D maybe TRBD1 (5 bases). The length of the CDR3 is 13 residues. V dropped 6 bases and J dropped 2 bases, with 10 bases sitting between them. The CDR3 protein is CASRSTGNTEAFF. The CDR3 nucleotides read TGTGCCAGCAGGTCTACAGGAAACACTGAAGCTTTCTTT.

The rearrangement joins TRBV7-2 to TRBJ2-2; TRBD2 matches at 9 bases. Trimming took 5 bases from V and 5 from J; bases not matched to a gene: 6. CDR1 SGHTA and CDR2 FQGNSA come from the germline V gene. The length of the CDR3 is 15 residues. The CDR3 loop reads CASSVRLAATGELFF. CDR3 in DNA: TGTGCCAGCAGCGTCCGACTAGCGGCTACCGGGGAGCTGTTTTTT.

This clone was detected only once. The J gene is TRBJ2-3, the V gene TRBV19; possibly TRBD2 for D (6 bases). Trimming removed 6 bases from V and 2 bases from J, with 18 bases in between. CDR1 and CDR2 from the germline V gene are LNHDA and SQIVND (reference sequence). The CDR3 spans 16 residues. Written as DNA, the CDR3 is TGTGCCAGTAGCCCCGATTTGGGGGGTCACACAGATACGCAGTATTTT. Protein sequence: CASSPDLGGHTDTQYF.

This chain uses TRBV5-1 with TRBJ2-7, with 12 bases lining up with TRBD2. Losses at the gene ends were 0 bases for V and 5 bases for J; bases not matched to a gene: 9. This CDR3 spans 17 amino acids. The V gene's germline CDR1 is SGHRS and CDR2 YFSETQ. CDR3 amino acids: CASSLAGLGLAGDEQYF. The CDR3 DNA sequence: TGCGCCAGCAGCTTGGCCGGTTTGGGACTAGCGGGTGACGAGCAGTACTTC.

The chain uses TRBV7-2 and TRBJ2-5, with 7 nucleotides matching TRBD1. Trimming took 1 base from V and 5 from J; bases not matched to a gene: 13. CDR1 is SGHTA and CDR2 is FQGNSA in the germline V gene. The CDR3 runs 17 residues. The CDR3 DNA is TGTGCCAGCAGCTTAGAAACCGCAGGGGGTAGGAGGGAGACCCAGTACTTC. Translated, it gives CASSLETAGGRRETQYF.

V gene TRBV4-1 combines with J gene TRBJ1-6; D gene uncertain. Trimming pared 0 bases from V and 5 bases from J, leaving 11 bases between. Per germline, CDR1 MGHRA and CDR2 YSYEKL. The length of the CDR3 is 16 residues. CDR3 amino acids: CASSQESQQNNSPLHF. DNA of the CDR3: TGCGCCAGCAGCCAAGAAAGTCAACAAAATAATTCACCCCTCCACTTT.

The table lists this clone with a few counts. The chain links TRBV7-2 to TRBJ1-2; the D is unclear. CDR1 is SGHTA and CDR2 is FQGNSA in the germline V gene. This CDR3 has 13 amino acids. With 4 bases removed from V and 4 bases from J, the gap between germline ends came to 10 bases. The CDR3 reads CASSSDGSYGYTF. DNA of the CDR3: TGTGCCAGCAGCTCCGACGGTTCCTATGGCTACACCTTC.

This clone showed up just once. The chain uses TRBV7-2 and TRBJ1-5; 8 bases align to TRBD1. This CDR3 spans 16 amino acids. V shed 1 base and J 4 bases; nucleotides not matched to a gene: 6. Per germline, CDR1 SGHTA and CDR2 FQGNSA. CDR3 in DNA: TGTGCCAGCAGCTTAGTGTCCCAGGGGGCTAATCAGCCCCAGCATTTT. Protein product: CASSLVSQGANQPQHF.

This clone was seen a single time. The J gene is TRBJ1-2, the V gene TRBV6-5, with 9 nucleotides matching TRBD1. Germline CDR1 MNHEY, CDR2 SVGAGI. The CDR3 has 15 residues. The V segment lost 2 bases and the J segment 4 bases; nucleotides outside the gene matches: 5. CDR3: CASSYHLDRGYGYTF. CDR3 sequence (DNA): TGTGCCAGCAGTTACCACCTGGACAGGGGCTATGGCTACACCTTC.

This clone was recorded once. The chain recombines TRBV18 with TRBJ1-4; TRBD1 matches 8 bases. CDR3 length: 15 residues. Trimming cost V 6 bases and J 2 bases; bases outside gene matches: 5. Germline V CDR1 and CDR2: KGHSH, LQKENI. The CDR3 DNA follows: TGTGCCAGCTCCCCCGGACAGGGTACTAATGAAAAACTGTTTTTT. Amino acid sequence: CASSPGQGTNEKLFF.

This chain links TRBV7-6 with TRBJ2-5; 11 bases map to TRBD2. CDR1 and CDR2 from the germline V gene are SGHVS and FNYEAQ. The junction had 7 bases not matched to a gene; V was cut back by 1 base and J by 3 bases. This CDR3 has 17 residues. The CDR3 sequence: CASSLGLAGGTKETQYF. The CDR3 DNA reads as TGTGCCAGCAGCTTAGGTCTAGCGGGAGGAACCAAAGAGACCCAGTACTTC. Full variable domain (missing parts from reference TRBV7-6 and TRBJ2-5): GAGVSQSPRYKVTKRGQDVALRCDPISGHVSLYWYRQALGQGPEFLTYFNYEAQQDKSGLPNDRFSAERPEGSISTLTIQRTEQRDSAMYRCASSLGLAGGTKETQYFGPGTRLLVL.

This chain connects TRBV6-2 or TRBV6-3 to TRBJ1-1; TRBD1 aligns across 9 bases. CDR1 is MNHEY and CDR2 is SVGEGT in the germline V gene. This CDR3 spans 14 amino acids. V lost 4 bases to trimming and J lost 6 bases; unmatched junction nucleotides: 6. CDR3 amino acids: CASSSTGGLAEAFF. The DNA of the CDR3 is TGTGCCAGCAGTTCAACAGGGGGCCTCGCTGAAGCTTTCTTT.

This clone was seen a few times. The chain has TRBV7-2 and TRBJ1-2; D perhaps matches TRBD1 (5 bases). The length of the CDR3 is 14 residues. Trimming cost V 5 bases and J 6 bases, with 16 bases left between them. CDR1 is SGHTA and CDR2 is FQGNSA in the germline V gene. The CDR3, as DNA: TGTGCCAGCAGCCCAGGCCGGGACCGCAATGGCTACACCTTC. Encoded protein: CASSPGRDRNGYTF.

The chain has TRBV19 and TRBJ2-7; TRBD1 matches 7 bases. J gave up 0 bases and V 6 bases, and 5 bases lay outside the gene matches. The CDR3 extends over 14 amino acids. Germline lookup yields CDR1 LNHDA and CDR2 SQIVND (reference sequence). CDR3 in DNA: TGTGCCAGTAGCCGGACAGGCGACTCCTACGAGCAGTACTTC. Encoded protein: CASSRTGDSYEQYF. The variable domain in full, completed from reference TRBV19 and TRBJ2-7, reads DGGITQSPKYLFRKEGQNVTLSCEQNLNHDAMYWYRQDPGQGLRLIYYSQIVNDFQKGDIAEGYSVSREKKESFPLTVTSAQKNPTAFYLCASSRTGDSYEQYFGPGTRLTVT.

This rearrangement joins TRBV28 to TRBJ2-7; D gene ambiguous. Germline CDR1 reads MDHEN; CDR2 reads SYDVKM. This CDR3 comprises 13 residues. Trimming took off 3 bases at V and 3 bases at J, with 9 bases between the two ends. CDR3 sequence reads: CASSFGSSYEQYF. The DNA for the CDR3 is TGTGCCAGCAGTTTCGGCAGCAGCTACGAGCAGTACTTC.

In DNA, the CDR3 is TGTGCCAGCTCACCAGCGCCAAACAATGAGCAGTTCTTC. This translates into CASSPAPNNEQFF. V and J are TRBV18 and TRBJ2-1; D call uncertain. V was shortened by 2 bases and J by 5 bases, with 7 bases between the two germline ends. Germline CDR1 reads KGHSH; CDR2 reads LQKENI. The CDR3 length is 13 residues.